Presented here are 29 T cell receptor beta chains from one specimen sequenced in a study of blood T cells in healthy people across ages. Through a sample-barcoded 5' primer and a J-beta primer mix, a second PCR was run for 7 to 11 cycles. TCRdb fed the 5' RACE reads into MiXCR, producing one record per CDR3 protein. Of over 700,000 distinct CDR3 sequences in the sample, approximately 55% are singletons; the top ten hold around 41%. The sequencing sample was made of blood. These receptors all come from a man older than 75 in good health.

The chain couples TRBV6-6 to TRBJ1-6; D is unresolved. The CDR3 has 12 amino acids. The ends were cut back, 6 bases at V and 13 bases at J, with 13 bases in the middle. Per germline, CDR1 MNHNY and CDR2 SVGAGI (reference sequence). As DNA, the CDR3 is TGTGCCAGCAGCGAGGGCCTAAGCCCCCTCCACTTT. Encoded protein: CASSEGLSPLHF.

This clonotype was counted a few times. DNA of the CDR3: TGTGCCAGCAGCCGACCGGGACTAGCGGGTGAAGCTTCCGGATACGCGTATTTT. Its translation is CASSRPGLAGEASGYAYF. The chain carries TRBV4-2 and TRBJ2-3, with TRBD2 matching over 12 bases. Germline CDR1 reads LGHNA; CDR2 reads YNFKEQ. Unmatched junction bases numbered 22, after V lost 4 bases and J lost 14 bases. This CDR3 has 18 amino acids.

V gene TRBV6-2 or TRBV6-3 combines with J gene TRBJ1-5; 9 bases fit TRBD1. The V segment lost 7 bases and the J segment 5 bases; nucleotides outside the gene matches: 12. This CDR3 comprises 16 residues. Germline V gene lookup returns CDR1 MNHEY and CDR2 SVGEGT. CDR3 DNA sequence: TGTGCCAGCATTTCTCCGGGACAGGGCGTACATCAGCCCCAGCATTTT. It is translated as CASISPGQGVHQPQHF.

The V and J genes are TRBV6-1 and TRBJ2-7; 10 bases line up with TRBD2. Germline V gives CDR1 MNHNS, CDR2 SASEGT. The CDR3 consists of 16 residues. V was pared by 3 bases and J by 0 bases, with 5 bases of the junction left unmatched. The CDR3 loop is CASSERPSGSSYEQYF. The CDR3 coding sequence is TGTGCCAGCAGTGAGAGACCTAGCGGGAGCTCCTACGAGCAGTACTTC.

The J gene is TRBJ2-7, the V gene TRBV7-2; D is unclear. Trimming shortened V by 6 bases and J by 0 bases, and 15 bases separated the two germline ends. CDR3 length: 15 residues. The V gene's germline CDR1 is SGHTA and CDR2 FQGNSA. CDR3 residues: CASSSGRISSYEQYF. CDR3 in DNA: TGTGCCAGCAGTTCGGGCCGCATTTCCTCCTACGAGCAGTACTTC.

The V and J genes are TRBV2 and TRBJ2-7; the D gene is possibly TRBD1 (5 bases). Germline V gene lookup returns CDR1 SNHLY and CDR2 FYNNEI. Between the trimmed V and J ends, which lost 3 bases and 1 base, there was a span of 10 bases. This CDR3 is built from 14 residues. CDR3 region: CASSEKGQSYEQYF. The CDR3 nucleotides are TGTGCCAGCAGTGAGAAGGGGCAGTCCTACGAGCAGTACTTC.

This clonotype was seen more than once but under ten times. The rearrangement links TRBV7-9 to TRBJ2-3, with TRBD2 matching 12 bases. This CDR3 spans 16 amino acids. Unmatched junction bases numbered 13, after V lost 1 base and J lost 14 bases. CDR1 and CDR2 from the germline V gene are SEHNR and FQNEAQ (reference sequence). The CDR3 DNA reads TGTGCCAGCAGCTTAGAGACTAGCGGGAGTAACAGATACGCGTATTTT. Its translation: CASSLETSGSNRYAYF.

In this sample, this clonotype turned up a few times. One end of the junction varies from germline; a read error may be responsible. The chain employs TRBV7-8 and TRBJ2-3; D is tentatively TRBD1 or TRBD2 (5 bases each). This CDR3 contains 13 residues. Germline CDR1 and CDR2: SGHVS and FQNEAQ. CDR3 protein: CASSVALTAYAYF. In DNA, the CDR3 is TGTGCCAGCAGCGTAGCGCTGACAGCATACGCGTATTTT.

This chain links TRBV10-3 with TRBJ1-5, with 8 bases matching TRBD1. V lost 6 bases and J lost 5; bases outside the gene matches: 3. Germline V gives CDR1 ENHRY, CDR2 SYGVKD. This CDR3 is built from 13 residues. CDR3 protein: CAISMDRDQPQHF. The CDR3 region has the DNA TGTGCCATCAGCATGGACAGGGATCAGCCCCAGCATTTT.

The chain recombines TRBV4-1 with TRBJ1-6; 7 bases match TRBD1. V was pared by 0 bases and J by 9 bases, with 5 bases of the junction left unmatched. Germline assignment: CDR1 MGHRA and CDR2 YSYEKL. The CDR3 is 15 amino acids. The CDR3 region has the DNA TGCGCCAGCAGCCAAGAGCAGGGGGGACGTTCACCCCTCCACTTT. Translated: CASSQEQGGRSPLHF.

This clonotype was counted only a few times. The chain combines TRBV29-1 with TRBJ2-5; D is unclear. The V and J ends lost 1 base and 5 bases respectively, with 11 bases between them. The CDR3 extends over 13 amino acids. Germline CDR1 reads SQVTM; CDR2 reads ANQGSEA. The CDR3 nucleotides are TGCAGCGTTGAAGTCATGGTGGGGGAGACCCAGTACTTC. It yields the protein CSVEVMVGETQYF.

CDR3 region: CASSLVGATYSSYEQYF. The CDR3 DNA reads as TGTGCCAGCAGTTTGGTCGGCGCGACATACAGCTCCTACGAGCAGTACTTC. V gene TRBV27 combines with J gene TRBJ2-7; D gene uncertain. The V end was cut by 3 bases, the J end by 0 bases, with 18 bases between. Per germline, CDR1 MNHEY and CDR2 SMNVEV (reference sequence). The CDR3 is made up of 17 amino acids.

The V and J genes are TRBV29-1 and TRBJ2-1; 9 bases fit TRBD1. Per germline, CDR1 SQVTM and CDR2 ANQGSEA. The CDR3 totals 13 residues. V shed 5 bases, J shed 4 bases, and the junction held 3 bases outside the gene matches. CDR3 sequence: CSVLGTGYNEQFF. The CDR3 DNA follows: TGCAGCGTTCTGGGGACAGGGTACAATGAGCAGTTCTTC.

This clonotype was observed a single time. The V gene is TRBV20-1, the J gene TRBJ1-2; 8 nucleotides align to TRBD1. The CDR3 spans 13 residues. V lost 5 bases and J lost 4; bases outside the gene matches: 6. Germline loops: CDR1 DFQATT, CDR2 SNEGSKA (reference sequence). CDR3 DNA: TGCAGTGCTGGGAGCGGACAGGGCTATGGCTACACCTTC. Translating gives CSAGSGQGYGYTF.

In this sample, this clonotype turned up a few times. The V gene is TRBV5-1, the J gene TRBJ2-1; the match to TRBD2 covers 8 bases. V lost 4 bases and J lost 7; bases outside the gene matches: 16. Per the germline V gene, CDR1 is SGHRS and CDR2 is YFSETQ. The CDR3 is 17 amino acids. The CDR3 region is CASSPVGGARAWNEQFF. The CDR3 DNA is TGCGCCAGCAGCCCCGTCGGGGGGGCGAGGGCTTGGAATGAGCAGTTCTTC. Full variable domain (missing parts from reference TRBV5-1 and TRBJ2-1): KAGVTQTPRYLIKTRGQQVTLSCSPISGHRSVSWYQQTPGQGLQFLFEYFSETQRNKGNFPGRFSGRQFSNSRSEMNVSTLELGDSALYLCASSPVGGARAWNEQFFGPGTRLTVL.

The chain is built from TRBV6-5 and TRBJ2-3, with D maybe TRBD1 (6 bases). Trimming removed 8 bases from V and 14 bases from J, with 23 bases in between. The CDR3 runs to 13 residues. The germline gives CDR1 MNHEY, CDR2 SVGAGI. The CDR3: CASGQGPHRYAYF. The CDR3 DNA follows: TGTGCCAGCGGTCAGGGGCCTCACAGATACGCGTATTTT.

V and J are TRBV7-2 and TRBJ2-7, with D perhaps assigned TRBD1 or TRBD2 (5 bases each). The V gene lost 0 bases and the J gene lost 1 base, with 13 bases spanning the gap. This CDR3 is 16 amino acids long. Germline CDR1 reads SGHTA; CDR2 reads FQGNSA. CDR3 loop: CASSLAVTGPSYEQYF. CDR3 DNA sequence: TGTGCCAGCAGCTTAGCCGTGACGGGACCTTCCTACGAGCAGTACTTC.

This chain connects TRBV5-1 to TRBJ1-1, with D unresolved. The CDR3 spans 14 residues. Germline CDR1 reads SGHRS; CDR2 reads YFSETQ. V dropped 3 bases and J dropped 3 bases, with 12 bases sitting between them. This CDR3 reads CASSYVSADTEAFF. For the CDR3, the DNA is TGCGCCAGCAGCTACGTGTCAGCCGACACTGAAGCTTTCTTT.

The rearrangement links TRBV28 to TRBJ2-3; weak D call: TRBD2 (5 bases). Germline CDR1 MDHEN, CDR2 SYDVKM. Trimming cost V 8 bases and J 10 bases, with 13 bases left between them. The CDR3 loop spans 11 amino acids. CDR3 amino acids: CASGWTFAQYF. The CDR3, as DNA: TGTGCCAGCGGGTGGACTTTCGCGCAGTATTTT.

This clonotype appeared a single time. The chain carries TRBV5-1 and TRBJ2-7; 10 bases are shared with TRBD1. With V trimmed by 4 bases and J by 0 bases, 7 bases remained unmatched. CDR1 is SGHRS, CDR2 YFSETQ, per germline. There are 16 residues in the CDR3. CDR3 nucleotides: TGCGCCAGCAGCAGTAGGACAGGGGGTATCTCCTACGAGCAGTACTTC. The encoded protein is CASSSRTGGISYEQYF.

The genes are TRBV3-1 and TRBJ2-3; 12 bases map to TRBD2. V lost 1 base, J lost 5 bases, and 4 bases stayed unmatched. Germline CDR1 reads LGHDT; CDR2 reads YNNKEL (reference sequence). CDR3 size: 16 residues. CDR3 in amino acids: CASSQVELAGGDTQYF. The CDR3 nucleotides read TGTGCCAGCAGCCAAGTGGAACTAGCGGGGGGAGATACGCAGTATTTT.

The chain couples TRBV6-1 to TRBJ2-1, with D hard to call. This CDR3 comprises 12 residues. V lost 4 bases and J 5 bases, leaving 6 bases between the germline ends. Germline-derived CDR1 and CDR2 are MNHNS and SASEGT. The CDR3 is CASSGVNNEQFF. The CDR3 nucleotides read TGTGCCAGCAGTGGGGTTAACAATGAGCAGTTCTTC.

This clonotype was counted only a few times. The rearrangement links TRBV10-3 to TRBJ2-3, with 11 bases matching TRBD2. This CDR3 has 14 amino acids. V lost 10 bases to trimming and J lost 0 bases; unmatched junction nucleotides: 3. CDR1 is ENHRY and CDR2 is SYGVKD in the germline V gene. Here the CDR3 reads CATRTSGSTDTQYF. CDR3 nucleotides: TGTGCCACTCGGACTAGCGGGAGCACAGATACGCAGTATTTT.

This clonotype was seen just once. The V gene is TRBV2, the J gene TRBJ2-3; D is possibly TRBD2 (5 bases). V was cut by 6 bases and J by 14 bases, with 42 bases left in between. The germline CDR1 and CDR2 sequences are SNHLY and FYNNEI. The CDR3 sequence is 20 residues long. CDR3 region: CASREALSSRTAVEHRYAYF. The CDR3 DNA is TGTGCCAGCAGAGAGGCCCTTTCTTCACGCACAGCGGTTGAGCACAGATACGCGTATTTT.

This rearrangement joins TRBV20-1 to TRBJ2-1, with 8 bases that match TRBD1. CDR3 length: 14 residues. The germline V gene encodes CDR1 DFQATT and CDR2 SNEGSKA (reference sequence). V dropped 6 bases and J dropped 0; count of bases not matched to a gene: 4. DNA of the CDR3: TGCAGTGCGAGGACAGGGAGCTCCTACAATGAGCAGTTCTTC. This sequence encodes CSARTGSSYNEQFF.

The V call is TRBV27, the J call TRBJ2-7; D call uncertain. CDR1 and CDR2 from the germline V gene are MNHEY and SMNVEV (reference sequence). The CDR3 is made up of 13 amino acids. V was shortened by 6 bases and J by 3 bases, with 12 bases between the two germline ends. The CDR3 loop is CASSSMPLYEQYF. The CDR3 DNA is TGTGCCAGCAGCTCGATGCCCCTCTACGAGCAGTACTTC.

The rearrangement joins TRBV28 to TRBJ2-1; TRBD1 matches at 9 bases. The V gene's germline CDR1 is MDHEN and CDR2 SYDVKM. With 2 bases clipped from V and 7 bases from J, the junction kept 12 bases outside the gene matches. The CDR3 is 17 residues long. CDR3 sequence reads: CASSLTGGFTTRNEQFF. The CDR3 bases are TGTGCCAGCAGTTTAACAGGGGGCTTTACCACTAGGAATGAGCAGTTCTTC.

The chain is built from TRBV20-1 and TRBJ1-2; tentatively, D is TRBD1 (6 bases). Germline V CDR1 and CDR2: DFQATT, SNEGSKA (reference sequence). The CDR3 consists of 11 residues. The V end was cut by 0 bases, the J end by 13 bases, with 12 bases between. CDR3 loop: CSARDLTGPTF. The DNA of the CDR3 is TGCAGTGCTAGAGATCTGACAGGACCCACCTTC.

This clonotype was found once. This chain connects TRBV5-1 to TRBJ2-1, with 7 bases fitting TRBD1. The junction had 3 bases not matched to a gene; V was cut back by 2 bases and J by 10 bases. The germline CDR1 and CDR2 sequences are SGHRS and YFSETQ. The CDR3 runs to 12 residues. CDR3 amino acids: CASSFEGQEQFF. CDR3 coding DNA: TGCGCCAGCAGCTTCGAGGGACAGGAGCAGTTCTTC.